The rows below give T cell receptor beta chains drawn from one sample of a study of blood T cells in healthy people across ages. TCRdb reprocessed the 5' RACE reads via MiXCR and lists one record per CDR3 protein. Of roughly 800,000 distinct CDR3 sequences in the sample, roughly 25% were seen once. These data also formed part of another study, on T cells of mothers and their children.

The source material was blood. The receptors come from a boy aged 10-17 years in good health. Each CDR3 is given with its conserved first and last residue. D genes are given only for firm matches. Only part of the rows carry a size: once, few, many, or a class if the clone is expanded.

TRBV24-1	TRBD2	TRBJ2-1	few	TGTGCCACCAGTGATCAGGGACTAGCGAGAACCAATGAGCAGTTCTTC	CATSDQGLARTNEQFF
TRBV18	TRBD1	TRBJ1-2	few	TGTGCCAGCTCACCGGGGACAGACCCTAACTATGGCTACACCTTC	CASSPGTDPNYGYTF
TRBV25-1	-	TRBJ1-1	few	TGTGCCAGCAGTGAGTATAGGGGCGTGCCCCTCTTT	CASSEYRGVPLF
TRBV11-2	TRBD2	TRBJ2-7	-	TGTGCCAGCAGCTCCGGGACTAGACGCTACGAGCAGTACTTC	CASSSGTRRYEQYF
TRBV21-1	-	TRBJ2-1	-	TGTGCCAGCAGCAAAGTGACGGGGGCTTTCTACAATGAGCAGTTCTTC	CASSKVTGAFYNEQFF
TRBV29-1	-	TRBJ1-1	few	TGCAGCGTTGATACAGGTGGGAAAGCTGAAGCTTTCTTT	CSVDTGGKAEAFF
TRBV4-3	-	TRBJ2-1	-	TGCGCCAGCAGCCAAGAAAAGGGATTACGGAATGAGCAGTTCTTC	CASSQEKGLRNEQFF
TRBV4-1	-	TRBJ2-7	few	TGCGCCAGCAGCCCCCTCCCCGGAGGGATCGAGCAGTACTTC	CASSPLPGGIEQYF
TRBV29-1	TRBD2	TRBJ2-1	-	TGCAGCGTTGAACGCGGGAGCCTACCGGGGAATGAGCAGTTCTTC	CSVERGSLPGNEQFF
TRBV27	TRBD1	TRBJ1-4	-	TGTGCCAGCAGGGACAGGGTTCGAGGAGAAAAACTGTTTTTT	CASRDRVRGEKLFF
TRBV7-2	-	TRBJ2-7	many	TGTGCCAGCAGCTTAGGGCCACCCTCCTACGAGCAGTACTTC	CASSLGPPSYEQYF
TRBV4-3	-	TRBJ2-1	few	TGCGCCAGCAGCCAAGACATATCAAATCGTGAGCAGTTCTTC	CASSQDISNREQFF
TRBV6-6	-	TRBJ1-1	-	TGTGCCAGCAGTTACGGGTATGTTGAAGCTTTCTTT	CASSYGYVEAFF
TRBV10-3	-	TRBJ2-7	-	TGTGCCATCAGTGAATTCTGGGGAGAGGGTGCCTACGAGCAGTACTTC	CAISEFWGEGAYEQYF
TRBV6-2/TRBV6-3	-	TRBJ2-5	few	TGTGCCAGCAGTTACACCACCGGGACAAGCCAAGAGACCCAGTACTTC	CASSYTTGTSQETQYF
TRBV20-1	TRBD2	TRBJ2-5	few	TGCAGTGCTAGTAAATTAGCGGGAGGGCCAGGTTTTCAAGAGACCCAGTACTTC	CSASKLAGGPGFQETQYF
TRBV7-2	-	TRBJ1-4	few	TGTGCCAGCAGCGTAATGCAGTCAACTAATGAAAAACTGTTTTTT	CASSVMQSTNEKLFF
TRBV7-9	TRBD2	TRBJ2-7	few	TGTGCCAGCAGCCGGAGCGGGGGCGGCTCCTACGAGCAGTACTTC	CASSRSGGGSYEQYF
TRBV10-3	-	TRBJ2-2	-	TGTGCCATCAGTGAGTCAAGTCAAGGAGTCACCGGGGAGCTGTTTTTT	CAISESSQGVTGELFF
TRBV6-2/TRBV6-3	-	TRBJ1-2	-	TGTGCCAGCAGTTCCCAGGAACGTGGCTACACCTTC	CASSSQERGYTF
TRBV10-3	-	TRBJ1-5	once	TGTGCCATCAAGGCCAGGGATGATCAGCCCCAGCATTTT	CAIKARDDQPQHF
TRBV6-4	TRBD1	TRBJ1-1	-	TGTGCCAGCAGTAAATCTACAGGGGCGGATGAAGCTTTCTTT	CASSKSTGADEAFF
TRBV5-1	-	TRBJ1-1	-	TGCGCCAGCAGCTTCCTTACAGGTGATGAAGCTTTCTTT	CASSFLTGDEAFF
TRBV2	TRBD2	TRBJ2-2	-	TGTGCCAGCAGTGTGAGCGGGACGACCGGAGAGCTGTTTTTT	CASSVSGTTGELFF
TRBV27	TRBD1	TRBJ1-4	few	TGTGCCAGCAGTTCTAATACAGGGGTTGGGAATGAAAAACTGTTTTTT	CASSSNTGVGNEKLFF
TRBV10-3	-	TRBJ2-5	-	TGTGCCATCAGTGTCAGGGAGACCCAGTACTTC	CAISVRETQYF
TRBV6-1	-	TRBJ1-5	-	TGTGCCAGCAGCGAATTCGCCCAGCATTTT	CASSEFAQHF
TRBV27	TRBD1	TRBJ2-7	few	TGTGCCAGCAGTTTATCTTTCGGGACAGTGGGGTACGAGCAGTACTTC	CASSLSFGTVGYEQYF
TRBV27	TRBD1	TRBJ2-3	many	TGTGCCAGCAGCCGACAGGGAGCGACAGATACGCAGTATTTT	CASSRQGATDTQYF
TRBV19	-	TRBJ2-1	-	TGTGCCAGTGGTATGCAGGACGGAGAGCAGTTCTTC	CASGMQDGEQFF
TRBV20-1	-	TRBJ2-5	-	TGCAGTGCAATGTCGGGGTCCCAGTACTTC	CSAMSGSQYF
TRBV12-3/TRBV12-4	TRBD1	TRBJ2-7	few	TGTGCCAGCAGTTTCGGGACAGGGGTAGGCTACGAGCAGTACTTC	CASSFGTGVGYEQYF
TRBV9	-	TRBJ1-2	-	TGTGCCAGCAGCCCACAACAGGGTAGCGGCTACACCTTC	CASSPQQGSGYTF
TRBV19	-	TRBJ2-1	-	TGTGCCAGCCGCCAGGGGACCGATGAGCAGTTCTTC	CASRQGTDEQFF
TRBV20-1	TRBD2	TRBJ2-5	-	TGCAGTGCTATCCCAGGGACTAGCGGGATACGTGAGACCCAGTACTTC	CSAIPGTSGIRETQYF
TRBV7-9	TRBD1	TRBJ2-1	-	TGTGCCAGCAGCTTAGGACAGGGGAAGTTCTTC	CASSLGQGKFF
TRBV7-8	-	TRBJ2-2	few	TGTGCCAGCAGCCACAGAGGGCCCGGGGAGCTGTTTTTT	CASSHRGPGELFF
TRBV4-1	-	TRBJ2-5	-	TGCGCCAGCAGCCAAGGGCCTGCGAGTGAGACCCAGTACTTC	CASSQGPASETQYF
TRBV4-1	-	TRBJ2-7	-	TGCGCCAGCAGCCAAGATCAGGGTCACTACGAGCAGTACTTC	CASSQDQGHYEQYF
TRBV29-1	-	TRBJ1-1	-	TGCAGCGTGTTGGGGGGGGCTGTAAACACTGAAGCTTTCTTT	CSVLGGAVNTEAFF
TRBV7-9	-	TRBJ1-4	-	TGTGCCTTACAGAGAACTGCAACTAATGAAAAACTGTTTTTT	CALQRTATNEKLFF
TRBV7-9	TRBD1	TRBJ2-6	-	TGTGCCAGCAGCTCTGAAGGACAGGGAGATGTCTCTGGGGCCAACGTCCTGACTTTC	CASSSEGQGDVSGANVLTF
TRBV6-5	-	TRBJ2-2	few	TGTGCCAGCAGTTACTCGATTTTTGGGGACTCGAACACCGGGGAGCTGTTTTTT	CASSYSIFGDSNTGELFF
TRBV6-2/TRBV6-3	-	TRBJ2-1	-	TGTGCCAGCAGTTACCTCTATGAGCAGTTCTTC	CASSYLYEQFF
TRBV7-2	TRBD1	TRBJ2-1	many	TGTGCCAGCAGATCAAGCGGCAGGGGGCTGGGGAATGAGCAGTTCTTC	CASRSSGRGLGNEQFF
TRBV29-1	-	TRBJ1-1	once	TGCAGCGTTAGAGTGGACAGCTTGAACACTGAAGCTTTCTTT	CSVRVDSLNTEAFF
TRBV7-8	-	TRBJ1-1	-	TGTGCCAGCAGCCCTGGCGGAGGCCCAGAAGCTTTCTTT	CASSPGGGPEAFF
TRBV5-6	-	TRBJ2-5	-	TGTGCCAGCGTGACAGGTGGGGTTGGGGAGACCCAGTACTTC	CASVTGGVGETQYF
TRBV29-1	TRBD1	TRBJ1-4	-	TGCAGCGTTGAAGTTCCGGGACAGGGAAATGAAAAACTGTTTTTT	CSVEVPGQGNEKLFF
TRBV9	-	TRBJ1-2	-	TGTGCCAGCAGCGGACTGGCCTCTGCGGACTATGGCTACACCTTC	CASSGLASADYGYTF
TRBV2	TRBD1	TRBJ2-5	-	TGTGCCAGCAGGGACGGACAGGGCTTCCAAGAGACCCAGTACTTC	CASRDGQGFQETQYF
TRBV4-3	-	TRBJ1-6	many	TGCGCCAGCAGCCAGGGTTGGACAGAGCATAATTCACCCCTCCACTTT	CASSQGWTEHNSPLHF
TRBV20-1	-	TRBJ2-7	-	TGCAGTGCTAGCCGGCCAGACGCTCAGGACGAGCAGTACTTC	CSASRPDAQDEQYF